A single sample is the source of the 7 T cell receptor beta chains below, sequenced in a study of CD8 T cells in Susac syndrome. RNA amounts of 0.5 to 1 ug underwent reverse transcription with random hexamers. A single record per CDR3 protein comes from TCRdb applying MiXCR to the immunoSEQ multiplex PCR reads. The profile shows some 260,000 distinct CDR3 sequences, about 85% of them singletons. Sequenced material: CD8+ T cells from PBMCs. The receptors come from a human donor with multiple sclerosis.

This clonotype has just one count. The limits of the CDR3 on the DNA are not certain, so only TCRdb's listed CDR3 is given. V usage is TRBV27 and J usage is TRBJ2-5; the table's TRBD2 call for D was not verified on the DNA. The V gene's germline CDR1 is MNHEY and CDR2 SMNVEV (reference sequence). The CDR3 sequence runs 15 residues, both termini included. The CDR3 here is CASSFGAGGQETQYF.

The J gene is TRBJ1-1, the V gene TRBV12-3 or TRBV12-4; no reliable D call. Trimming removed 3 bases from V and 6 bases from J, with 5 bases in between. The length of the CDR3 is 11 residues. In DNA, the CDR3 is TGTGCCAGCAGTTTCACGCCTGAAGCTTTCTTT. Protein sequence: CASSFTPEAFF.

The V call is TRBV28, the J call TRBJ2-2; 11 bases map to TRBD2. In germline, CDR1 is MDHEN, CDR2 SYDVKM. Trimming removed 5 bases from V and 6 bases from J; junction bases left unmatched: 5. This CDR3 is built from 15 residues. In DNA form, the CDR3 reads TGTGCCAGCAGTATCCTAGCGGGAGGTCCCGGGGAGCTGTTTTTT. Translating gives CASSILAGGPGELFF.

This clonotype was picked up one time. The chain couples TRBV5-6 to TRBJ1-1; D is unclear. Trimming took 0 bases from V and 11 from J, leaving 11 bases between them. Germline V gene sequence: CDR1 SGHDT, CDR2 YYEEEE. There are 12 residues in the CDR3. This chain's CDR3 is CASSLGPQRAFF. The CDR3 DNA is TGTGCCAGCAGCTTGGGACCCCAGAGGGCTTTCTTT.

This clonotype was detected only a few times. CDR3 loop: CASSSPIQDSLPHEQYF. The CDR3 region has the DNA TGTGCCAGCAGTTCGCCCATACAAGACTCACTGCCCCACGAGCAGTACTTC. V usage is TRBV28 and J usage is TRBJ2-7, with D hard to call. Trimming removed 4 bases from V and 5 bases from J, with 24 bases in between. Germline loops: CDR1 MDHEN, CDR2 SYDVKM. CDR3 length: 17 amino acids.

The genes are TRBV27 and TRBJ2-7; no definite D call. The CDR3 is made up of 14 amino acids. Per germline, CDR1 MNHEY and CDR2 SMNVEV (reference sequence). Trimming removed 3 bases at V and 0 bases at J, with 9 bases between. The CDR3 bases are TGTGCCAGCAGTTTCCAACCCCGCTCCTACGAGCAGTACTTC. It is translated as CASSFQPRSYEQYF.

The chain employs TRBV19 and TRBJ2-3; 8 nucleotides match TRBD2. CDR1 and CDR2 (germline): LNHDA, SQIVND (reference sequence). With 4 bases clipped from V and 2 bases from J, the junction kept 5 bases outside the gene matches. The CDR3 has 15 residues. The CDR3 coding sequence is TGTGCCAGTAGTACCAGCGGGAGTGTCACAGATACGCAGTATTTT. Its protein is CASSTSGSVTDTQYF.